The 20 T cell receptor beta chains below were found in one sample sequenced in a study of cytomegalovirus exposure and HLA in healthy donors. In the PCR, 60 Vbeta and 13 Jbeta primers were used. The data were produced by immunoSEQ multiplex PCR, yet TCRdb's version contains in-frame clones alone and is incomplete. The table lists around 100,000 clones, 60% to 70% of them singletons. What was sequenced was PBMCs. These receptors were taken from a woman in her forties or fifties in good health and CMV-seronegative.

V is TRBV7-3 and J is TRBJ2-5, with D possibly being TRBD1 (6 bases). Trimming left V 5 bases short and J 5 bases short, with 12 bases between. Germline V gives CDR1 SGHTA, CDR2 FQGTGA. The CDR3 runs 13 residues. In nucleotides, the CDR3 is TGTGCCAGCAGCCCACAGGGAACGGAGACCCAGTACTTC. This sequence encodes CASSPQGTETQYF.

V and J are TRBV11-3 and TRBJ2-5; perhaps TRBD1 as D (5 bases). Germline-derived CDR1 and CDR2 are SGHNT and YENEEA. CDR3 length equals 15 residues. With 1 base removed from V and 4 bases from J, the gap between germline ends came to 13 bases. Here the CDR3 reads CASSLALGQGETQYF. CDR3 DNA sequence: TGTGCCAGCAGCTTAGCTCTGGGCCAGGGAGAGACCCAGTACTTC.

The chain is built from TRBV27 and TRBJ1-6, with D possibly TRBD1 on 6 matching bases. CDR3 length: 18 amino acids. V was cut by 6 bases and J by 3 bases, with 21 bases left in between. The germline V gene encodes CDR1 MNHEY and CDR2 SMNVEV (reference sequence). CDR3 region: CASSNRATLIIYNSPLHF. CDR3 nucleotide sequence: TGTGCCAGCAGCAACAGGGCGACGTTAATAATCTATAATTCACCCCTCCACTTT.

The CDR3 DNA follows: TGCGCCAGCAGCTTGGGGAGGACTAGCGGGAGGTCTGGGCCTGGGGCCAACGTCCTGACTTTC. Residues: CASSLGRTSGRSGPGANVLTF. This rearrangement joins TRBV5-1 to TRBJ2-6, with TRBD2 identical over 14 bases. CDR3 length equals 21 residues. After removal of 0 bases from V and 2 bases from J, the junction contained 10 bases not matched to a gene. Germline V gene sequence: CDR1 SGHRS, CDR2 YFSETQ. The full variable domain, its missing parts supplied by reference TRBV5-1 and TRBJ2-6, is KAGVTQTPRYLIKTRGQQVTLSCSPISGHRSVSWYQQTPGQGLQFLFEYFSETQRNKGNFPGRFSGRQFSNSRSEMNVSTLELGDSALYLCASSLGRTSGRSGPGANVLTFGAGSRLTVL.

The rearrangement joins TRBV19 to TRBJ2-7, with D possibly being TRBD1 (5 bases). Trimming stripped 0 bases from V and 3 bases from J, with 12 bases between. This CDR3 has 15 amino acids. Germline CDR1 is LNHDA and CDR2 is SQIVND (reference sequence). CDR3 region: CASSIDQAGNYEQYF. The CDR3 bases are TGTGCCAGTAGTATAGATCAAGCAGGGAACTACGAGCAGTACTTC.

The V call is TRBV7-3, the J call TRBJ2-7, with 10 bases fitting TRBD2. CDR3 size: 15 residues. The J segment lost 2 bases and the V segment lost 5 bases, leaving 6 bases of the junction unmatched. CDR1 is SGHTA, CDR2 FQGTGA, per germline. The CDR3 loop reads CASSQSSGSTYEQYF. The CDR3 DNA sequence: TGTGCCAGCAGCCAATCTAGCGGGAGCACCTACGAGCAGTACTTC.

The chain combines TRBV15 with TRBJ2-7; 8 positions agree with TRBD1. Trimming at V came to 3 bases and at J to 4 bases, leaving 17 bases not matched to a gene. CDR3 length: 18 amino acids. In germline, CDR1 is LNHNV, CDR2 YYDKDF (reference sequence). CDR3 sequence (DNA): TGTGCCACCAGCAGTCGGACAGGGCTACCGAGGGGTCCATACGAGCAGTACTTC. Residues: CATSSRTGLPRGPYEQYF. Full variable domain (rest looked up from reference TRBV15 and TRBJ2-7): DAMVIQNPRYQVTQFGKPVTLSCSQTLNHNVMYWYQQKSSQAPKLLFHYYDKDFNNEADTPDNFQSRRPNTSFCFLDIRSPGLGDTAMYLCATSSRTGLPRGPYEQYFGPGTRLTVT.

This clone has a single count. CDR3 in DNA: TGTGCCAGCGGGACAGGGTCTTACGAGCAGTACTTC. This gives the protein CASGTGSYEQYF. This rearrangement joins TRBV6-6 to TRBJ2-7, with 9 bases fitting TRBD1. CDR1 and CDR2 (germline): MNHNY, SVGAGI (reference sequence). V shed 8 bases, J shed 4 bases, and the junction held 3 bases outside the gene matches. There are 12 residues in the CDR3.

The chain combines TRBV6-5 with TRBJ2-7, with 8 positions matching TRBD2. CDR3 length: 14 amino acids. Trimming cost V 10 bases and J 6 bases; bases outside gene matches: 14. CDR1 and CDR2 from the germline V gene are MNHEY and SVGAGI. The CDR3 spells CATQKAGALGEQYF. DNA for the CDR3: TGTGCCACCCAAAAAGCGGGAGCGTTGGGCGAGCAGTACTTC.

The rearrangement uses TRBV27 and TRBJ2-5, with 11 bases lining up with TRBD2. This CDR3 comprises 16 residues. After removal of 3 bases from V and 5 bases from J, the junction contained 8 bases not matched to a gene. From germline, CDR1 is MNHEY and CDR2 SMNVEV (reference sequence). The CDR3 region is CASSFRLAGRQETQYF. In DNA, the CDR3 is TGTGCCAGCAGTTTCCGACTAGCGGGAAGGCAGGAGACCCAGTACTTC.

The CDR3 here is CASSQAVAGANEKLFF. The CDR3 coding sequence is TGCGCCAGCAGCCAAGCTGTTGCAGGGGCTAATGAAAAACTGTTTTTT. V is TRBV4-1 and J is TRBJ1-4; possibly TRBD1 for D (6 bases). The V gene's germline CDR1 is MGHRA and CDR2 YSYEKL. Trimming took 1 base from V and 3 from J, leaving 12 bases between them. The CDR3 runs to 16 residues.

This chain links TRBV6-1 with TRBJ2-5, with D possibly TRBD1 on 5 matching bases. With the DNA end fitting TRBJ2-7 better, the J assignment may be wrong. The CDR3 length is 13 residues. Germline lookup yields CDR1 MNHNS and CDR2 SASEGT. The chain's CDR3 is CASTFDRYYEQYF. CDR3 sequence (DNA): TGTGCCAGCACCTTCGACAGATACTACGAGCAGTACTTC.

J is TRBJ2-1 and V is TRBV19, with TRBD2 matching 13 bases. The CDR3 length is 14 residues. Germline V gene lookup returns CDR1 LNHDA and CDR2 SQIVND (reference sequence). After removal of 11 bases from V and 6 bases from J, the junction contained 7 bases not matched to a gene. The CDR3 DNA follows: TGTGCCTCCGCCGGGACTAGCGGGATCAATGAGCAGTTCTTC. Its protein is CASAGTSGINEQFF.

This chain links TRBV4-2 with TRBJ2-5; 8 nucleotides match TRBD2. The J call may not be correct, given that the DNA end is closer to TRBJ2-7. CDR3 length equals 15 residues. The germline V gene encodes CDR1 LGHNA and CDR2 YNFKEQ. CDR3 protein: CASSQDLAGSYEQYF. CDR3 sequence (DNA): TGTGCCAGCAGCCAAGATCTAGCGGGCTCCTACGAGCAGTACTTC.

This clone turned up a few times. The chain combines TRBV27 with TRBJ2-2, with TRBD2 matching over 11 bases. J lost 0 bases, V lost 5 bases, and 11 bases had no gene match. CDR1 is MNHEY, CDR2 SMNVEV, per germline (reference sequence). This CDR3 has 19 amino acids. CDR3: CASSRQLGSGGANTGELFF. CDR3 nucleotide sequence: TGTGCCAGCAGTCGACAACTTGGTAGCGGGGGGGCGAACACCGGGGAGCTGTTTTTT.

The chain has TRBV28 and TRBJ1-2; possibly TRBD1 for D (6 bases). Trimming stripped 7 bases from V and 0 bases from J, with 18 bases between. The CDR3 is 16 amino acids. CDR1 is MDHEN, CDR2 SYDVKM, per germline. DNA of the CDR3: TGTGCCAGCACCTCCTGGACAGAGGAGTCTAACTATGGCTACACCTTC. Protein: CASTSWTEESNYGYTF.

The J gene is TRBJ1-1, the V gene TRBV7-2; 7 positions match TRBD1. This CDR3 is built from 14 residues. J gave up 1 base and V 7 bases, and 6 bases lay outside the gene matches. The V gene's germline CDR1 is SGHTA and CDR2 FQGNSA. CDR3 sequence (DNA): TGTGCCAGCACCCAGAACAGGGGGAACACTGAAGCTTTCTTT. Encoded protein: CASTQNRGNTEAFF.

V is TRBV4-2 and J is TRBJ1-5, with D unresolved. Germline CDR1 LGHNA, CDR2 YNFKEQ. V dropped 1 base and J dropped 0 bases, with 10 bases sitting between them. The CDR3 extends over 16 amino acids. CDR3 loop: CASSQVGVNSNQPQHF. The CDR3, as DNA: TGTGCCAGCAGCCAAGTGGGAGTGAATAGCAATCAGCCCCAGCATTTT.

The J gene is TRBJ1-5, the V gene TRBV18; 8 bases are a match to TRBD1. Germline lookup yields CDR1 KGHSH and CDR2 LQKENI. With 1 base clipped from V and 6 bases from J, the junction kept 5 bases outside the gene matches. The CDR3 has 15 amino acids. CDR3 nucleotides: TGTGCCAGCTCACCACAGACAGGGGATAGTCAGCCCCAGCATTTT. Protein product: CASSPQTGDSQPQHF. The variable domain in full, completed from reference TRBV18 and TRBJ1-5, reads NAGVMQNPRHLVRRRGQEARLRCSPMKGHSHVYWYRQLPEEGLKFMVYLQKENIIDESGMPKERFSAEFPKEGPSILRIQQVVRGDSAAYFCASSPQTGDSQPQHFGDGTRLSIL.

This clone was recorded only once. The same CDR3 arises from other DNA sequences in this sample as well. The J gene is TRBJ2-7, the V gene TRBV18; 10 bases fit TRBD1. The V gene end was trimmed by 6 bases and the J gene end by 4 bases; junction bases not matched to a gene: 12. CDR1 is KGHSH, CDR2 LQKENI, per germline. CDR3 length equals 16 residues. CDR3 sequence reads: CASSRQGAVKKYEQYF. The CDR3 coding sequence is TGTGCCAGCTCTCGACAGGGGGCCGTTAAAAAGTACGAGCAGTACTTC.